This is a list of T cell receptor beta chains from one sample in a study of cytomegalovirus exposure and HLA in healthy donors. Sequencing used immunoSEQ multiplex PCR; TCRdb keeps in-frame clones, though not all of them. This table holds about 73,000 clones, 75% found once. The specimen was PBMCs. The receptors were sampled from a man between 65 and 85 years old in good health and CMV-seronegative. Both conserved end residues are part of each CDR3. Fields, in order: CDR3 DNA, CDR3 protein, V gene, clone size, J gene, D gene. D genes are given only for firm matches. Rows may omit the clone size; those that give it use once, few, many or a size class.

TGTGCCAGTAGTGGATCACAGGGCTCCTATAATTCACCCCTCCACTTT | CASSGSQGSYNSPLHF | TRBV19 | . | TRBJ1-6 | .
TGTGCCAGCAGCTTTACGGGAAAGGTCTACGAGCAGTACTTC | CASSFTGKVYEQYF | TRBV7-9 | . | TRBJ2-7 | .
TGTGCCAGCAGTGAAGCGCCTCTCCGAGCCTACGAGCAGTACTTC | CASSEAPLRAYEQYF | TRBV6-1 | . | TRBJ2-7 | .
TGTGCCAGCTCACCACGGGAGTTCACTGAAGCTTTCTTT | CASSPREFTEAFF | TRBV18 | . | TRBJ1-1 | .
TGTGCCAGCAGCCGGACAGGGAACTATGGCTACACCTTC | CASSRTGNYGYTF | TRBV13 | once | TRBJ1-2 | TRBD1
TGTGCCAGCAGCTTAGGAGTGGCGGGTCTCTACAATGAGCAGTTCTTC | CASSLGVAGLYNEQFF | TRBV13 | . | TRBJ2-1 | .
TGTGCCACTGCGGGGGGGGATACGCAGTATTTT | CATAGGDTQYF | TRBV10-3 | . | TRBJ2-3 | TRBD2
TGCGCCAGCAGCTTTAACTCCGGGAGCCAAAGTAAGTTCTTC | CASSFNSGSQSKFF | TRBV5-1 | . | TRBJ2-1 | .
TGTGCCAGCAGCCTGGAGTATGAGGGGGCGAGGAGTGGCTACACCTTC | CASSLEYEGARSGYTF | TRBV7-9 | . | TRBJ1-2 | TRBD1
TGTGCCATCAAGGGATCGAGCGGGAGAGTTACCCATGAGCAGTTCTTC | CAIKGSSGRVTHEQFF | TRBV10-3 | . | TRBJ2-1 | TRBD2
TGTGCCAGCTCACTCATCCAGGGGGAGAACACTGAAGCTTTCTTT | CASSLIQGENTEAFF | TRBV18 | . | TRBJ1-1 | TRBD1
TGTGCCAGTAGTATAGACCCGGGACTAGCCTCCTACGAGCAGTACTTC | CASSIDPGLASYEQYF | TRBV19 | . | TRBJ2-7 | TRBD2
TGTGCCAGCAGCTCCCTCGGGGGCGAGCAGTACTTC | CASSSLGGEQYF | TRBV7-8 | . | TRBJ2-7 | .
TGCGCCAGCAGCTTGATCCCTAGCGGGAGGGCCACAGATACGCAGTATTTT | CASSLIPSGRATDTQYF | TRBV5-1 | . | TRBJ2-3 | TRBD2
TGTGCCAGCAGCTTCAGACAGGACTCCTACGAGCAGTACTTC | CASSFRQDSYEQYF | TRBV7-8 | . | TRBJ2-7 | .
TGTGCCAGCAGCTTGAGCGGGACCGCGAACACCGGGGAGCTGTTTTTT | CASSLSGTANTGELFF | TRBV7-2 | . | TRBJ2-2 | TRBD2
TGTGCCAGCAGCCCCCCGGGGGGTGAGCAGTTCTTC | CASSPPGGEQFF | TRBV11-3 | . | TRBJ2-1 | TRBD2
TGCGCCAGCAGTGAGAGGACAGGGGGCTACAATGAGCAGTTCTTC | CASSERTGGYNEQFF | TRBV10-1 | few | TRBJ2-1 | TRBD1
TGTGCCAGCAGTTACTCGGGGGACAGGGTTAATTCACCCCTCCACTTT | CASSYSGDRVNSPLHF | TRBV6-5 | . | TRBJ1-6 | TRBD1
TGTGCCAGCACCTTGGGGGCCAATGGCAATCAGCCCCAGCATTTT | CASTLGANGNQPQHF | TRBV2 | . | TRBJ1-5 | .
TGTGCCACCACCCCGACTTTCGGAGAGACCCAGTACTTC | CATTPTFGETQYF | TRBV15 | . | TRBJ2-5 | .
TGTGCCAGCAGCTGGGAGGTAGCGGGAAGTAACGAGACCCAGTACTTC | CASSWEVAGSNETQYF | TRBV21-1 | . | TRBJ2-5 | .
TGTGCCAGCGCCGCCGGACTAGCGGGGGACCAAGAGACCCAGTACTTC | CASAAGLAGDQETQYF | TRBV2 | . | TRBJ2-5 | TRBD2
TGTGCCAGCAACCAGGACAGCAGATCTGGGGCCAACGTCCTGACTTTC | CASNQDSRSGANVLTF | TRBV2 | . | TRBJ2-6 | .
TGTGCCAGCTCGCAGGGTTTGGATAGCAATCAGCCCCAGCATTTT | CASSQGLDSNQPQHF | TRBV18 | . | TRBJ1-5 | .
TGCGCCAGCAGCTTGGTTTTAGCGGGGGCCTACAATGAGCAGTTCTTC | CASSLVLAGAYNEQFF | TRBV5-1 | few | TRBJ2-1 | TRBD2
TGTGCCAGCAGCTCGGGAACCCGGGCAAACACTGAAGCTTTCTTT | CASSSGTRANTEAFF | TRBV7-9 | . | TRBJ1-1 | .
TGTGCCAGCAGCTTAGATTTAGTTAACTATGGCTACACCTTC | CASSLDLVNYGYTF | TRBV7-9 | . | TRBJ1-2 | .
TGTGCCAGCAGTCGGACAGGGGGCAGGCAAGAGACCCAGTACTTC | CASSRTGGRQETQYF | TRBV6-1 | few | TRBJ2-5 | TRBD1
TGTGCCAGCAGTCTCGGACAGGGGAAAGAGACCCAGTACTTC | CASSLGQGKETQYF | TRBV27 | . | TRBJ2-5 | TRBD1
TGTGCCAGCAGCCCCCGGGGGGATAGCAATCAGCCCCAGCATTTT | CASSPRGDSNQPQHF | TRBV9 | . | TRBJ1-5 | .
TGTGCCAGTAGTAAGGACAGGGGGAACACTGAAGCTTTCTTT | CASSKDRGNTEAFF | TRBV19 | . | TRBJ1-1 | TRBD1
TGTGCCAGCAGACAGGGGGGTGGTTCACCCCTCCACTTT | CASRQGGGSPLHF | TRBV6-5 | once | TRBJ1-6 | TRBD1
TGTGCCAGCTCACCCATGACTAGCGGGAGTGGGTTCAATGAGCAGTTCTTC | CASSPMTSGSGFNEQFF | TRBV18 | . | TRBJ2-1 | TRBD2
TGTGCCAGCAGTTTTTCGGGACAGGGGCACACTGAAGCTTTCTTT | CASSFSGQGHTEAFF | TRBV27 | . | TRBJ1-1 | TRBD1
TGTGCCAGCAGCTTAATTCCAGGCCGGCCAGGGGGCTCCTACGAGCAGTACTTC | CASSLIPGRPGGSYEQYF | TRBV7-9 | . | TRBJ2-7 | TRBD1
TGTGCCAGCAGCTTAGATGGTGGGGCCTATGGCTACACCTTC | CASSLDGGAYGYTF | TRBV11-2 | . | TRBJ1-2 | .
TGCGCCAGCAGCACACAGGGGCCCCCCGCCCCAGAGACCCAGTACTTC | CASSTQGPPAPETQYF | TRBV4-1 | . | TRBJ2-5 | TRBD1
TGTGCCAGCTCACCACGACAGGGATGGTACGGCTACACCTTC | CASSPRQGWYGYTF | TRBV18 | . | TRBJ1-2 | TRBD1
TGTGCCAGCAACACAGGGGGTAAGAATGAGCAGTTCTTC | CASNTGGKNEQFF | TRBV2 | . | TRBJ2-1 | TRBD1
TGTGCCAGCAGTGAACGAGGGGAAAAACTGTTTTTT | CASSERGEKLFF | TRBV25-1 | few | TRBJ1-4 | .
TGTGCCTGGAGCCTTAGGTCAGGCCACACCGGGGAGCTGTTTTTT | CAWSLRSGHTGELFF | TRBV30 | . | TRBJ2-2 | .
TGTGCCAGCGGGAACAGGGGATCCCACAATGAGCAGTTCTTC | CASGNRGSHNEQFF | TRBV6-6 | . | TRBJ2-1 | TRBD1
TGTGCCAGCAACGTGGACGGGGGGGGGAACACTGAAGCTTTCTTT | CASNVDGGGNTEAFF | TRBV7-9 | once | TRBJ1-1 | .
TGTGCCAGCACCGGACAGACCGCGAACTATGGCTACACCTTC | CASTGQTANYGYTF | TRBV7-2 | . | TRBJ1-2 | .
TGTGCCAGCAGCCCGACAGGGCTCTATGGCTACACCTTC | CASSPTGLYGYTF | TRBV7-2 | . | TRBJ1-2 | TRBD1
TGTGCCAGCAGCGTCGGGGGGACAGGGAGTGAAAAACTGTTTTTT | CASSVGGTGSEKLFF | TRBV9 | . | TRBJ1-4 | TRBD1
TGTGCCAGCAGCTTCGGGTCAGGACAGGGGCGTAGTGGCTACACCTTC | CASSFGSGQGRSGYTF | TRBV5-4 | . | TRBJ1-2 | TRBD1
TGTGCCAGCAGCTTAGAGGGAGGTGTCGGGCCTGGGGGCTACACCTTC | CASSLEGGVGPGGYTF | TRBV7-9 | . | TRBJ1-2 | .
TGTGCCAGCTCACCACCGCAGGGCCGTTTCGGCACTGAAGCTTTCTTT | CASSPPQGRFGTEAFF | TRBV18 | . | TRBJ1-1 | .
TGTGCCAGCAGCTTGGGCCAGGGTCGGTACGAGCAGTACTTC | CASSLGQGRYEQYF | TRBV5-6 | . | TRBJ2-7 | .
TGTGCCCTAGAGGCAGCGGCTAACTATGGCTACACCTTC | CALEAAANYGYTF | TRBV30 | . | TRBJ1-2 | .
TGTGCCAGCAGTCAGGCTGGCACTGAAGCTTTCTTT | CASSQAGTEAFF | TRBV28 | . | TRBJ1-1 | .
TGTGCCAGCTCGGAGGATGGGGTGAACACTGAAGCTTTCTTT | CASSEDGVNTEAFF | TRBV18 | . | TRBJ1-1 | .
TGCAGCGCCGAAACAGCCCTCTCCTACAATGAGCAGTTCTTC | CSAETALSYNEQFF | TRBV29-1 | . | TRBJ2-1 | .
TGTGCCAGCAGCTTAGTCGAGGCTCCTACGGAAGCTTTCTTT | CASSLVEAPTEAFF | TRBV7-9 | . | TRBJ1-1 | .
TGTGCCAGCAGTAGGGACAGGAGATCCTACGAGCAGTACTTC | CASSRDRRSYEQYF | TRBV6-5 | . | TRBJ2-7 | TRBD1
TGTGCCAGCAGTGAACAGGGGTCGATGAACACTGAAGCTTTCTTT | CASSEQGSMNTEAFF | TRBV2 | . | TRBJ1-1 | .
TGTGCCAGCGCGGGACAGGGAAAAGGCAGTGGCTACACCTTC | CASAGQGKGSGYTF | TRBV28 | once | TRBJ1-2 | TRBD1
TGCGCCAGCAGCCCTACCGCGGGGGGAGGTGAGCAGTTCTTC | CASSPTAGGGEQFF | TRBV5-1 | many | TRBJ2-1 | TRBD2